This entry lists 5 T cell receptor beta chains sequenced from one sample in a study of cytomegalovirus exposure and HLA in healthy donors. The PCR made use of 60 Vbeta and 13 Jbeta primers. Profiling relied on immunoSEQ multiplex PCR, and the TCRdb table lists in-frame clones only, not all of them. The sample holds about 130,000 clones, over 70% seen once. Sequenced: PBMCs. These receptors all stem from a woman in her forties or fifties in good health and CMV-seronegative.

The chain links TRBV20-1 to TRBJ1-2; D not resolved. In germline, CDR1 is DFQATT, CDR2 SNEGSKA (reference sequence). CDR3 length: 10 amino acids. V dropped 6 bases and J dropped 9 bases, with 11 bases sitting between them. The CDR3 DNA sequence: TGCAGTGCGGCTGGTACGAGCTACACCTTC. This encodes CSAAGTSYTF.

This clone was recorded once. The chain couples TRBV14 to TRBJ1-1; D call uncertain. With 2 bases removed from V and 4 bases from J, the gap between germline ends came to 11 bases. The germline CDR1 and CDR2 sequences are SGHDN and FVKESK. The CDR3 loop spans 14 amino acids. The DNA for the CDR3 is TGTGCCAGCAGCCAAACCAGCTGGAGCACTGAAGCTTTCTTT. Its translation: CASSQTSWSTEAFF.

This sequence joins TRBV28 and TRBJ1-1; D uncertain. CDR3 length equals 15 residues. V was trimmed by 4 bases and J by 3 bases, leaving 15 bases between them. From germline, CDR1 is MDHEN and CDR2 SYDVKM. CDR3 region: CASSSGTSGYTEAFF. For the CDR3, the DNA is TGTGCCAGCAGTTCGGGAACATCCGGTTACACTGAAGCTTTCTTT.

The V gene is TRBV2, the J gene TRBJ2-1; 10 bases line up with TRBD2. In germline, CDR1 is SNHLY, CDR2 FYNNEI. V was pared by 6 bases and J by 10 bases, with 12 bases of the junction left unmatched. CDR3 size: 15 residues. The CDR3 nucleotides read TGTGCCAGCAGCGATCCGGGACTAGCGCGGGAAGAGCAGTTCTTC. This encodes CASSDPGLAREEQFF. The variable domain in full, with the rest retrieved from reference TRBV2 and TRBJ2-1, is EPEVTQTPSHQVTQMGQEVILRCVPISNHLYFYWYRQILGQKVEFLVSFYNNEISEKSEIFDDQFSVERPDGSNFTLKIRSTKLEDSAMYFCASSDPGLAREEQFFGPGTRLTVL.

The chain has TRBV5-5 and TRBJ2-1, with D perhaps matching TRBD2 (6 bases). The CDR3 contains 15 residues. Germline-derived CDR1 and CDR2 are SGHKS and YYEKEE (reference sequence). V was shortened by 0 bases and J by 7 bases, with 14 bases between the two germline ends. The CDR3 here is CASSLVLTSSNEQFF. The CDR3 nucleotides are TGTGCCAGCAGCTTGGTCCTTACTAGCAGTAATGAGCAGTTCTTC.